What follows are 29 T cell receptor beta chains derived from one specimen sequenced in a study of T cell changes during pregnancy in multiple sclerosis. Generated by immunoSEQ multiplex PCR, the TCRdb table keeps only in-frame clones and is missing some. The sample has about 73,000 clones, 85% to 95% seen once. The sample in question was peripheral blood, obtained in the third trimester of pregnancy. These receptors were taken from a female donor in good health, enrolled as a control in a pregnancy study.

This clone appeared a single time. The CDR3 reads CASSPWGGGQYEQYF. The CDR3 DNA follows: TGTGCCAGCAGCCCATGGGGCGGGGGGCAATACGAGCAGTACTTC. The chain is built from TRBV28 and TRBJ2-7, with 8 bases lining up with TRBD2. The junction had 11 bases not matched to a gene; V was cut back by 6 bases and J by 4 bases. CDR3 length equals 15 residues. The germline CDR1 and CDR2 sequences are MDHEN and SYDVKM.

The chain is built from TRBV28 and TRBJ2-7; TRBD2 matches at 13 bases. The CDR3 has 15 residues. Germline assignment: CDR1 MDHEN and CDR2 SYDVKM. Trimming took 3 bases from V and 6 from J; bases not matched to a gene: 5. The CDR3 loop reads CASSFMGLAGTEQYF. Here the CDR3 DNA reads TGTGCCAGCAGTTTTATGGGACTAGCGGGAACCGAGCAGTACTTC.

The J gene is TRBJ2-3, the V gene TRBV27, with a weak D call TRBD2 (5 bases). Deletions cut 6 bases from V and 0 bases from J, with 16 bases between. The CDR3 is 16 amino acids. Germline loops: CDR1 MNHEY, CDR2 SMNVEV (reference sequence). CDR3: CASRRLAAPSTDTQYF. The CDR3 DNA reads as TGTGCCAGCAGGAGGCTAGCTGCCCCTAGCACAGATACGCAGTATTTT.

The rearrangement links TRBV9 to TRBJ2-5; 8 positions match TRBD2. CDR1 is SGDLS and CDR2 is YYNGEE in the germline V gene. The CDR3 sequence is 14 residues long. Trimming removed 4 bases from V and 4 bases from J; junction bases left unmatched: 6. CDR3: CASSPGLAGETQYF. The CDR3 DNA sequence: TGTGCCAGCAGCCCCGGACTAGCTGGAGAGACCCAGTACTTC.

In its sample, this clone was seen once. V gene TRBV6-1 combines with J gene TRBJ2-1, with TRBD2 as a possible D gene (5 bases). The V end lost 2 bases, the J end lost 4 bases, and 15 bases lay between the germline ends. From germline, CDR1 is MNHNS and CDR2 SASEGT. This CDR3 spans 16 amino acids. CDR3 sequence reads: CASSEFDYQIYNEQFF. CDR3 coding DNA: TGTGCCAGCAGTGAATTCGACTACCAGATATACAATGAGCAGTTCTTC.

CDR3 coding DNA: TGCAGCGTTATAACGGGAGGGCCAGCAGATACGCAGTATTTT. It is translated as CSVITGGPADTQYF. This chain links TRBV29-1 with TRBJ2-3, with 8 bases lining up with TRBD2. Germline V gene lookup returns CDR1 SQVTM and CDR2 ANQGSEA. V was pared by 5 bases and J by 4 bases, with 8 bases of the junction left unmatched. There are 14 residues in the CDR3.

The sample holds a few counts of this clone. The chain uses TRBV7-9 and TRBJ1-2; a weak D match, TRBD1 (6 bases). Germline values: CDR1 SEHNR, CDR2 FQNEAQ (reference sequence). This CDR3 contains 14 residues. The V gene lost 7 bases and the J gene lost 7 bases, with 19 bases spanning the gap. In nucleotides, the CDR3 is TGTGCCAGCACCCGGGACACCGTTGGGGTTGGCTACACCTTC. Translated, it gives CASTRDTVGVGYTF.

In its sample, this clone was seen once. This rearrangement joins TRBV29-1 to TRBJ2-7, with 8 nucleotides matching TRBD1. The CDR3 covers 15 residues. J gave up 4 bases and V 0 bases, and 8 bases lay outside the gene matches. Germline V gene sequence: CDR1 SQVTM, CDR2 ANQGSEA. CDR3 residues: CSVEDRARGPYEQYF. As DNA, the CDR3 is TGCAGCGTTGAAGATAGGGCCAGGGGGCCTTACGAGCAGTACTTC.

The chain employs TRBV29-1 and TRBJ2-2, with TRBD2 as a possible D gene (5 bases). Trimming cost V 3 bases and J 6 bases, with 14 bases left between them. CDR1 and CDR2 from the germline V gene are SQVTM and ANQGSEA. The CDR3 extends over 14 amino acids. The DNA for the CDR3 is TGCAGCGTTGAGGACGGGGAACACGCCGGGGAGCTGTTTTTT. It specifies CSVEDGEHAGELFF.

The chain has TRBV28 and TRBJ1-5, with 8 bases fitting TRBD1. Trimming cost V 3 bases and J 0 bases; bases outside gene matches: 13. Germline V gene sequence: CDR1 MDHEN, CDR2 SYDVKM. This CDR3 region has 19 residues. The CDR3 spells CASSLRDRGLRYSNQPQHF. CDR3 DNA sequence: TGTGCCAGCAGTTTGAGAGACAGGGGACTCCGATATAGCAATCAGCCCCAGCATTTT.

The J gene is TRBJ2-7, the V gene TRBV10-3, with a weak D call TRBD2 (5 bases). Trimming stripped 4 bases from V and 0 bases from J, with 16 bases between. This CDR3 contains 16 residues. Germline loops: CDR1 ENHRY, CDR2 SYGVKD. The CDR3 DNA is TGTGCCATCAGTGGCCGAAGGACTGCTAGCTCCTACGAGCAGTACTTC. Protein: CAISGRRTASSYEQYF.

The CDR3 bases are TGCAGCGTACAGGGGGCGGGCGGGGAGCTGTTTTTT. Protein: CSVQGAGGELFF. The rearrangement joins TRBV29-1 to TRBJ2-2; TRBD1 aligns across 9 bases. Germline CDR1 SQVTM, CDR2 ANQGSEA. Trimming cost V 6 bases and J 7 bases; bases outside gene matches: 3. The CDR3 is 12 amino acids.

The chain links TRBV28 to TRBJ2-7; TRBD2 agrees at 7 bases. The CDR3 has 13 amino acids. V lost 4 bases, J lost 3 bases, and 3 bases stayed unmatched. Germline V lookup: CDR1 MDHEN, CDR2 SYDVKM. CDR3 region: CASSWGGSYEQYF. Here the CDR3 DNA reads TGTGCCAGCAGTTGGGGGGGAAGCTACGAGCAGTACTTC.

This clone was seen a single time. The rearrangement uses TRBV4-1 and TRBJ2-6; weak D call: TRBD2 (5 bases). The ends were cut back, 4 bases at V and 0 bases at J, with 10 bases in the middle. Per the germline V gene, CDR1 is MGHRA and CDR2 is YSYEKL. This CDR3 contains 16 residues. CDR3 in amino acids: CASSLPRDSGANVLTF. The CDR3 DNA follows: TGCGCCAGCAGCCTCCCGAGGGACTCTGGGGCCAACGTCCTGACTTTC.

The chain has TRBV9 and TRBJ2-1; TRBD2 aligns across 8 bases. In germline, CDR1 is SGDLS, CDR2 YYNGEE. CDR3 length: 17 amino acids. With V trimmed by 3 bases and J by 0 bases, 8 bases remained unmatched. The CDR3 reads CASSGPSGRSSYNEQFF. The DNA for the CDR3 is TGTGCCAGCAGCGGACCGAGCGGGAGAAGCTCCTACAATGAGCAGTTCTTC.

This rearrangement joins TRBV4-1 to TRBJ1-1; D may be TRBD1 (6 bases). Trimming took 2 bases from V and 0 from J, leaving 10 bases between them. Germline CDR1 and CDR2: MGHRA and YSYEKL. The CDR3 is made up of 15 amino acids. The CDR3: CASSQQGNMNTEAFF. CDR3 in DNA: TGCGCCAGCAGCCAACAGGGGAACATGAACACTGAAGCTTTCTTT.

The chain is built from TRBV7-9 and TRBJ1-1, with D maybe TRBD1 (5 bases). Trimming left V 6 bases short and J 0 bases short, with 14 bases between. Germline assignment: CDR1 SEHNR and CDR2 FQNEAQ (reference sequence). This CDR3 is 15 amino acids long. The DNA for the CDR3 is TGTGCCAGCAGAGGGGTCCCAGCGTTGAACACTGAAGCTTTCTTT. Residues: CASRGVPALNTEAFF.

The genes are TRBV27 and TRBJ1-2, with 10 nucleotides matching TRBD1. V was pared by 4 bases and J by 9 bases, with 8 bases of the junction left unmatched. The CDR3 runs 14 residues. Germline V lookup: CDR1 MNHEY, CDR2 SMNVEV (reference sequence). The CDR3 spells CASSSAGTGDRYTF. The CDR3 DNA follows: TGTGCCAGCAGTTCTGCCGGGACAGGGGATCGCTACACCTTC.

This clone has a single count. The CDR3 here is CASSPLYARGTSYEQYF. The CDR3 coding sequence is TGCGCCAGCAGCCCACTCTACGCGCGGGGGACCTCCTACGAGCAGTACTTC. This chain joins TRBV4-1 and TRBJ2-7; TRBD2 matches 7 bases. The junction had 12 bases not matched to a gene; V was cut back by 4 bases and J by 0 bases. Per the germline V gene, CDR1 is MGHRA and CDR2 is YSYEKL. The CDR3 is 17 residues long.

The chain links TRBV28 to TRBJ2-6; 9 nucleotides match TRBD2. The CDR3 loop spans 21 amino acids. Germline V gene lookup returns CDR1 MDHEN and CDR2 SYDVKM. The V segment lost 7 bases and the J segment 2 bases; nucleotides outside the gene matches: 21. CDR3 in DNA: TGTGCCAGCACCCTGCGGGGGGGGGCCTCATTACTTATTCCTGGGGCCAACGTCCTGACTTTC. Protein: CASTLRGGASLLIPGANVLTF.

This clone turned up a few times. J is TRBJ1-6 and V is TRBV7-9; D gene uncertain. CDR1 and CDR2 (germline): SEHNR, FQNEAQ (reference sequence). Trimming cost V 4 bases and J 10 bases, with 17 bases left between them. The CDR3 spans 15 residues. CDR3 in DNA: TGTGCCAGCAGCTCGACCTCGGACGGAGGATCACCCCTCCACTTT. Translating it yields CASSSTSDGGSPLHF.

The V call is TRBV11-2, the J call TRBJ1-1; D not certain. The CDR3 covers 14 residues. With 4 bases removed from V and 1 base from J, the gap between germline ends came to 10 bases. Germline loops: CDR1 SGHAT, CDR2 FQNNGV. CDR3 nucleotides: TGTGCCAGCAGCTCCCTGAGGGAGAACACTGAAGCTTTCTTT. Its translation is CASSSLRENTEAFF.

The chain links TRBV5-4 to TRBJ1-3; 9 nucleotides agree with TRBD1. V trimming: 0 bases; J trimming: 4 bases; junction bases outside the gene matches: 2. The CDR3 is 15 amino acids. The germline gives CDR1 SGHNT, CDR2 YYREEE (reference sequence). The CDR3 reads CASSLDRGRGNTIYF. The CDR3 DNA sequence: TGTGCCAGCAGCTTGGACAGGGGGCGAGGAAACACCATATATTTT.

This rearrangement joins TRBV29-1 to TRBJ1-1; 7 bases match TRBD1. Germline V gives CDR1 SQVTM, CDR2 ANQGSEA. The CDR3 sequence is 15 residues long. With V trimmed by 6 bases and J by 1 base, 11 bases remained unmatched. CDR3 amino acids: CSVSQTGNENTEAFF. The CDR3 DNA reads as TGCAGCGTCTCCCAGACAGGGAACGAGAACACTGAAGCTTTCTTT.

The chain has TRBV13 and TRBJ2-6; unclear D gene. CDR1 is PRHDT, CDR2 FYEKMQ, per germline (reference sequence). The CDR3 sequence is 17 residues long. V lost 0 bases to trimming and J lost 0 bases, with 9 bases between them. DNA of the CDR3: TGTGCCAGCAGCTTAGGGCACAGACGCTCTGGGGCCAACGTCCTGACTTTC. Translation: CASSLGHRRSGANVLTF. The variable domain in full, with the rest retrieved from reference TRBV13 and TRBJ2-6, is AAGVIQSPRHLIKEKRETATLKCYPIPRHDTVYWYQQGPGQDPQFLISFYEKMQSDKGSIPDRFSAQQFSDYHSELNMSSLELGDSALYFCASSLGHRRSGANVLTFGAGSRLTVL.

In this sample, this clone turned up once. The gene calls are TRBV5-1 and TRBJ2-1; the D is unclear. Germline V lookup: CDR1 SGHRS, CDR2 YFSETQ. V gave up 4 bases and J gave up 10 bases, with 12 bases separating them. This CDR3 spans 12 amino acids. Written as DNA, the CDR3 is TGCGCCAGCAGCCCCGACTTGGAAGAGCAGTTCTTC. Residues: CASSPDLEEQFF.

The rearrangement uses TRBV18 and TRBJ1-2; D is possibly TRBD1 (6 bases). CDR1 and CDR2 (germline): KGHSH, LQKENI. Trimming removed 1 base at V and 6 bases at J, with 21 bases between. The CDR3 extends over 17 amino acids. As DNA, the CDR3 is TGTGCCAGCTCACCACTGAGCACAGGGTCCCCAGCAGATGGCTACACCTTC. Residues: CASSPLSTGSPADGYTF. Complete variable domain (other parts from reference TRBV18 and TRBJ1-2): NAGVMQNPRHLVRRRGQEARLRCSPMKGHSHVYWYRQLPEEGLKFMVYLQKENIIDESGMPKERFSAEFPKEGPSILRIQQVVRGDSAAYFCASSPLSTGSPADGYTFGSGTRLTVV.

The chain couples TRBV4-1 to TRBJ2-2; tentative D call: TRBD2 (6 bases). This CDR3 comprises 15 residues. Trimming cost V 6 bases and J 0 bases, with 11 bases left between them. The germline CDR1 and CDR2 sequences are MGHRA and YSYEKL. The CDR3 loop reads CASSLPGANTGELFF. CDR3 nucleotide sequence: TGCGCCAGCAGTCTACCGGGAGCGAACACCGGGGAGCTGTTTTTT.

Notes on this clone: Other nucleotide sequences in the sample specify the same CDR3. The rearrangement joins TRBV4-1 to TRBJ2-7; D is unclear. Germline CDR1 and CDR2: MGHRA and YSYEKL. V gave up 1 base and J gave up 5 bases, with 3 bases separating them. There are 11 residues in the CDR3. DNA of the CDR3: TGCGCCAGCAGCCAAGCCAACGAGCAGTACTTC. Protein product: CASSQANEQYF.